The 18 T cell receptor beta chains listed next were all sequenced from one sample in a study of T cells expressing NK-cell markers. Reanalyzing the 5' RACE reads, TCRdb keeps one entry per CDR3 protein, without DNA. The sample data list about 410,000 distinct CDR3 sequences. The source material was blood T cells: a sorted CD56 or NKG2C T cell subset, CD4+ or CD8+ T cells, or bulk PBMC T cells (not recorded which). The receptors here all came from a woman in her forties or fifties in good health.

The gene calls are TRBV10-2 and TRBJ2-5. The germline V gene has CDR1 WSHSY and CDR2 SAAADI. The CDR3 is made up of 13 amino acids. The CDR3 spells CASSEPSPETQYF.

The V gene is TRBV6-5, the J gene TRBJ1-1; the TRBD1 assignment by TCRdb is unverifiable without DNA. Germline V lookup: CDR1 MNHEY, CDR2 SVGAGI. This CDR3 has 15 residues. The CDR3 loop is CASSPRTGRNTEAFF.

The CDR3 spells CASSLRDYGRQQETQYF. The chain recombines TRBV5-1 with TRBJ2-5; TCRdb selects TRBD2, and the lack of DNA leaves this call unchecked. The CDR3 runs 17 residues. The germline CDR1 and CDR2 sequences are SGHRS and YFSETQ.

The chain recombines TRBV7-9 with TRBJ2-3; TCRdb's assignment of TRBD2 cannot be checked, as there is no DNA. The V gene's germline CDR1 is SEHNR and CDR2 FQNEAQ (reference sequence). The CDR3 is 17 residues long. The CDR3 spells CASSARGTSGATDTQYF.

V and J are TRBV3-1 and TRBJ1-5. Germline V gene sequence: CDR1 LGHDT, CDR2 YNNKEL (reference sequence). The CDR3 totals 15 residues. The CDR3 spells CASSQDAATNQPQHF.

This chain joins TRBV27 and TRBJ2-2; the TCRdb call, TRBD1, lacks DNA for checking. The CDR3 is 18 residues long. Looked up from germline, CDR1 is MNHEY and CDR2 is SMNVEV (reference sequence). The CDR3 region is CASSFSGQGTPRTGELFF.

This rearrangement joins TRBV12-3 or TRBV12-4 to TRBJ1-6; absent DNA, TCRdb's TRBD1 call cannot be checked. The CDR3 is 14 amino acids. The CDR3 here is CASSSTGKNSPLHF.

V usage is TRBV7-9 and J usage is TRBJ1-1; absent DNA, TCRdb's TRBD1 call cannot be checked. Germline V gene lookup returns CDR1 SEHNR and CDR2 FQNEAQ (reference sequence). The CDR3 is 14 residues long. The CDR3: CASRAGVSNTEAFF.

J is TRBJ2-4 and V is TRBV19; TCRdb outputs TRBD1, but without DNA this stays unchecked. The CDR3 sequence is 16 residues long. Germline V CDR1 and CDR2: LNHDA, SQIVND (reference sequence). The CDR3 region is CASSTSITGAKNIQYF.

The chain's CDR3 is CASSLRNRALETGELFF. The chain uses TRBV11-2 and TRBJ2-2; as DNA is missing, the TRBD2 call by TCRdb cannot be tested. The length of the CDR3 is 17 residues. CDR1 SGHAT and CDR2 FQNNGV come from the germline V gene.

This sequence joins TRBV7-7 and TRBJ2-1; TCRdb names TRBD1, which stays unverified in the absence of DNA. From germline, CDR1 is SSHAT and CDR2 FNYEAQ (reference sequence). This CDR3 comprises 13 residues. CDR3 amino acids: CASSTSRDSQQFF.

The gene calls are TRBV6-6 and TRBJ1-5. Per germline, CDR1 MNHNY and CDR2 SVGAGI (reference sequence). CDR3 length equals 15 residues. CDR3 sequence reads: CASSYGRAGNQPQHF.

V and J are TRBV11-3 and TRBJ1-6; TCRdb returns TRBD1, unconfirmable since there is no DNA. In germline, CDR1 is SGHNT, CDR2 YENEEA. CDR3 length equals 18 residues. This CDR3 is CASSFRSGPSSYNSPLHF.

The V gene is TRBV12-5, the J gene TRBJ2-1; TCRdb picks TRBD1, but there is no DNA to check that call. The CDR3 contains 17 residues. Germline lookup yields CDR1 LGHNT and CDR2 FRNRAP. The CDR3 reads CASGLRRPPPVYNEQFF.

This rearrangement joins TRBV7-3 to TRBJ2-2; TCRdb outputs TRBD1, but without DNA this stays unchecked. CDR1 and CDR2 (germline): SGHTA, FQGTGA. The CDR3 sequence is 13 residues long. CDR3 sequence reads: CASSLGQVGELFF.

The V call is TRBV3-1, the J call TRBJ2-1. Per the germline V gene, CDR1 is LGHDT and CDR2 is YNNKEL (reference sequence). CDR3 length: 12 residues. CDR3 in amino acids: CASQRVYNEQFF.

V gene TRBV24-1 combines with J gene TRBJ2-1; the TCRdb call, TRBD1, lacks DNA for checking. Germline CDR1 and CDR2: KGHDR and SFDVKD. CDR3 size: 20 residues. The CDR3 sequence: CATSDSLQVGRGVSVNEQFF.

The V gene is TRBV4-2, the J gene TRBJ2-1. The CDR3 is 14 amino acids. CDR1 is LGHNA and CDR2 is YNFKEQ in the germline V gene. CDR3 loop: CASSQVGRDNEQFF.